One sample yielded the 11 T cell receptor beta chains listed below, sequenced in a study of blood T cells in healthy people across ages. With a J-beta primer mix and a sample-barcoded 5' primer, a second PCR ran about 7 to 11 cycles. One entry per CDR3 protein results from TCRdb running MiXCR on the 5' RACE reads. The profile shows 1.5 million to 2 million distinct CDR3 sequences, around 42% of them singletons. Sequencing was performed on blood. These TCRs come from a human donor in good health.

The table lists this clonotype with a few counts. This chain's CDR3 is CASSRPTPSAVEQFF. CDR3 DNA: TGTGCCAGCAGTCGACCAACGCCTAGCGCTGTAGAGCAGTTCTTC. This sequence joins TRBV6-2 or TRBV6-3 and TRBJ2-1; the D gene is possibly TRBD2 (6 bases). The V end was cut by 5 bases, the J end by 10 bases, with 21 bases between. CDR3 length: 15 amino acids. The germline gives CDR1 MNHEY, CDR2 SVGEGT.

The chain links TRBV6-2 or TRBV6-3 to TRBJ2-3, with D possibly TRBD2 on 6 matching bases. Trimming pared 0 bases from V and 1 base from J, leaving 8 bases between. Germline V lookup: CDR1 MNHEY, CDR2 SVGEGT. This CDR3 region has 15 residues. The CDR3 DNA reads TGTGCCAGCAGTTACTCCCCGGGGGGCACAGATACGCAGTATTTT. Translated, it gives CASSYSPGGTDTQYF.

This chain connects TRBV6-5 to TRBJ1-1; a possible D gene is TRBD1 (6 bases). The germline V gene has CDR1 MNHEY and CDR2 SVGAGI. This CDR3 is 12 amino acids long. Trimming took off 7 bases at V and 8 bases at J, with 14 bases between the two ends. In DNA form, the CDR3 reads TGTGCCAGCAAGACAGGCCCAATGGAAGCTTTCTTT. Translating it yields CASKTGPMEAFF.

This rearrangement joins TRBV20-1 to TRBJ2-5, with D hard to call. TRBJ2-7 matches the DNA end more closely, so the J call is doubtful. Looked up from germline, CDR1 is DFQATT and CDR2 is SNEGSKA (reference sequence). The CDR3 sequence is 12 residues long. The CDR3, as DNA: TGCAGTGCTAGTGTAGGGAACTACGAGCAGTACTTC. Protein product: CSASVGNYEQYF.

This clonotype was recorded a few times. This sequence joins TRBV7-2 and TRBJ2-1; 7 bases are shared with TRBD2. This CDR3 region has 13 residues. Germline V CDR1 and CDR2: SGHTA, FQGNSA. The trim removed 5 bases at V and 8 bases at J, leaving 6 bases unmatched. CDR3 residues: CASSTGLGYEQFF. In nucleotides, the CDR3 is TGTGCCAGCAGCACCGGACTAGGGTATGAGCAGTTCTTC.

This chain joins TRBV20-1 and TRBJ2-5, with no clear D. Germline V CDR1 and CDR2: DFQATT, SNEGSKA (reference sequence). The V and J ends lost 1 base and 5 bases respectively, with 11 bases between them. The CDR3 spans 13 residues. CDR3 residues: CSARGRDWETQYF. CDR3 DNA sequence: TGCAGTGCTAGAGGAAGGGATTGGGAGACCCAGTACTTC.

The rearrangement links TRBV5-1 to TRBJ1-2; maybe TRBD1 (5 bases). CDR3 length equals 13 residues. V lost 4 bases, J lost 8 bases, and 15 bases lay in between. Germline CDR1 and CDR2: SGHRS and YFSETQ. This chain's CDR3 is CASSPAGHGGYTF. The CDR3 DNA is TGCGCCAGCAGCCCGGCAGGGCATGGGGGCTACACCTTC.

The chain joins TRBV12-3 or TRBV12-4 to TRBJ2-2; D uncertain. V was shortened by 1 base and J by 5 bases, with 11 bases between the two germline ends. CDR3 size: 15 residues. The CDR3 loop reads CASSLVGIGTGELFF. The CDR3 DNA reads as TGTGCCAGCAGTTTAGTAGGGATCGGAACCGGGGAGCTGTTTTTT.

The DNA of the CDR3 is TGTGCCAGCAGTTTGAGGACTGGGCAGTTCTTC. As protein: CASSLRTGQFF. The chain couples TRBV12-3 or TRBV12-4 to TRBJ2-1, with D possibly matching TRBD2 (5 bases). The CDR3 length is 11 residues. V dropped 3 bases and J dropped 12 bases, with 9 bases sitting between them.

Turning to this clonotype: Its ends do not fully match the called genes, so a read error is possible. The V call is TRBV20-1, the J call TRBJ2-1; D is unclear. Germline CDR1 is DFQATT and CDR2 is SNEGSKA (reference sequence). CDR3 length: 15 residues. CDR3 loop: CRVPGWQHLGNKQFF. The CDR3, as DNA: TGCAGGGTGCCCGGTTGGCAACACCTAGGCAATAAGCAGTTCTTC.

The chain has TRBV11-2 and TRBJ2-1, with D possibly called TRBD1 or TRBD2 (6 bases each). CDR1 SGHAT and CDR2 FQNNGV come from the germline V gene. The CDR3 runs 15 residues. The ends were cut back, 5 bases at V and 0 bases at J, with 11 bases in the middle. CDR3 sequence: CASSPGGYSYNEQFF. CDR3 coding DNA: TGTGCCAGCAGCCCCGGGGGCTACTCCTACAATGAGCAGTTCTTC.